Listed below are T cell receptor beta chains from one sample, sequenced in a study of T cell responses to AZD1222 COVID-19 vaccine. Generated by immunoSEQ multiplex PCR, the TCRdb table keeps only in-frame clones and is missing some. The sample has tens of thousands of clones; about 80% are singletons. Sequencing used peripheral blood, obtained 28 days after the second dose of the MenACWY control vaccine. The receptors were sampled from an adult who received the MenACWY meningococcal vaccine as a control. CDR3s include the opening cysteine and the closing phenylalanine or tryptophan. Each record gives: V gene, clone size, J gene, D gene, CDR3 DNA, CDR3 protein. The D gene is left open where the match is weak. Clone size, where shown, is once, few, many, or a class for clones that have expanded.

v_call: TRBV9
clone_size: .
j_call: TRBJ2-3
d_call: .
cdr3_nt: TGTGCCAGCAGCGTAGAGGCAGGATCCTTCTCAAATACGCAGTATTTT
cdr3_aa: CASSVEAGSFSNTQYF

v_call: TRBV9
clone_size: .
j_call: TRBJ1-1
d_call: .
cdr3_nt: TGTGCCAGCAGCGTAGGCGCGATGAACACTGAAGCTTTCTTT
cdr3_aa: CASSVGAMNTEAFF

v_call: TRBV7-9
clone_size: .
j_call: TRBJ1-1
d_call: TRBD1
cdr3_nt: TGTGCCAGCAGCTTAGGGGCCGGGACAGGGGACACTGAAGCTTTCTTT
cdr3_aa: CASSLGAGTGDTEAFF

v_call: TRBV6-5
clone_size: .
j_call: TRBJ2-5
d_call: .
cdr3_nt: TGTGCCAGCAGGCAGAAACAAGAGACCCAGTACTTC
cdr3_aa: CASRQKQETQYF

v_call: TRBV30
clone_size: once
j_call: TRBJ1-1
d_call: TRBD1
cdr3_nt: TGTGCCTGGAGCGTCTGGGAACACCAGGGGGGCACTGAAGCTTTCTTT
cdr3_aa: CAWSVWEHQGGTEAFF

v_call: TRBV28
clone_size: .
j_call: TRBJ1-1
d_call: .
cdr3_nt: TGTGCCAGCAGTCCCACAGGGTGGAACACTGAAGCTTTCTTT
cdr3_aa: CASSPTGWNTEAFF

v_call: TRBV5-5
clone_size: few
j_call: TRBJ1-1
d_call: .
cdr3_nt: TGTGCCAGCAGCTTAGAACTCCGGGACTGGGGCACTGAAGCTTTCTTT
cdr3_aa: CASSLELRDWGTEAFF

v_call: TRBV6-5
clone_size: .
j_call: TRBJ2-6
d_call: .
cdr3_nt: TGTGCCAGCAGTTACACTGGGGCTGGGGCCAACGTCCTGACTTTC
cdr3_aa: CASSYTGAGANVLTF

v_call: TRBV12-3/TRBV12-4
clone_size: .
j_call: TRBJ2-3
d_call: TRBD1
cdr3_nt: TGTGCCAGCAGTGAACAGGGGCAGGGTACGCAGTATTTT
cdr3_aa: CASSEQGQGTQYF

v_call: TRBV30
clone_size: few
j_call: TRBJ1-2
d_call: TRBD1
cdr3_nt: TGTGCCTGGAATATCCAGGGGGCGAGTGGCTACACCTTC
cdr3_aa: CAWNIQGASGYTF

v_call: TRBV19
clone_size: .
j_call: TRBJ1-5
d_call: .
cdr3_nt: TGTGCCAGTAGTATAAAAAGGGATCAGCCCCAGCATTTT
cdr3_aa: CASSIKRDQPQHF

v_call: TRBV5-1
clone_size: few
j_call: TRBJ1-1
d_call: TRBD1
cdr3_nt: TGCGCCAGCAGCCTGGACAGGGGGCGAACCACTGAAGCTTTCTTT
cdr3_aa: CASSLDRGRTTEAFF